Listed below are T cell receptor beta chains from one sample, sequenced in a study of T cell changes during pregnancy in multiple sclerosis. Sequencing used immunoSEQ multiplex PCR; TCRdb keeps in-frame clones, though not all of them. The data contain 65,000 to 85,000 clones, 85% to 95% of them singletons. This specimen consisted of peripheral blood, obtained in the second trimester of pregnancy. Every receptor here comes from a female donor in good health, enrolled as a control in a pregnancy study. The CDR3 runs from the conserved cysteine through the conserved F or W.

TRBV10-3 | CAISESSSDEQFF
TRBV19 | CASSAYRGYQPQHF
TRBV6-5 | CASSGTGTGDNEQFF
TRBV6-5 | CASSFGGRQLEKLFF
TRBV19 | CASSPDRGKANEKLFF
TRBV5-4 | CASSPGQGLTDTQYF
TRBV5-1 | CASSSAGSQETQYF
TRBV15 | CATSPPGLAVVFSRTDTQYF
TRBV27 | CASSLSRDTEAFF
TRBV5-1 | CASSLIVGGNYEQYF
TRBV7-2 | CASSFGGRSIATQYF
TRBV28 | CASSFLGLAGDKTQYF
TRBV6-4 | CASKLVAHLEGPEFF
TRBV5-1 | CASSLFLAGRDEQFF
TRBV5-1 | CASSPGPTRETQYF